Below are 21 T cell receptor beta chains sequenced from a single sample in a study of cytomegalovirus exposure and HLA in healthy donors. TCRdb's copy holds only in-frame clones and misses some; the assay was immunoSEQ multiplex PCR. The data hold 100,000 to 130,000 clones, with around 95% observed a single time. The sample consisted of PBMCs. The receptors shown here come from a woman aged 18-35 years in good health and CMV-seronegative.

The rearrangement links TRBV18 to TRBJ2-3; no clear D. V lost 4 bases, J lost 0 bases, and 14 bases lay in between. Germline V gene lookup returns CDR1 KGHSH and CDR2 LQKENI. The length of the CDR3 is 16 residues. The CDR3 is CASSQSFLQSTDTQYF. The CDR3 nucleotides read TGTGCCAGCTCACAGTCCTTCTTACAGAGCACAGATACGCAGTATTTT. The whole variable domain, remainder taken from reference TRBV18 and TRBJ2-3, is NAGVMQNPRHLVRRRGQEARLRCSPMKGHSHVYWYRQLPEEGLKFMVYLQKENIIDESGMPKERFSAEFPKEGPSILRIQQVVRGDSAAYFCASSQSFLQSTDTQYFGPGTRLTVL.

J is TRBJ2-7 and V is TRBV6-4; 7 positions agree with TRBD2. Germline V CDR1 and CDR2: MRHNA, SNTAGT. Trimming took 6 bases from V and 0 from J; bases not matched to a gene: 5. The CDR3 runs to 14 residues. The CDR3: CASRESGGSYEQYF. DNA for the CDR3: TGTGCCAGCAGGGAATCGGGGGGCTCCTACGAGCAGTACTTC.

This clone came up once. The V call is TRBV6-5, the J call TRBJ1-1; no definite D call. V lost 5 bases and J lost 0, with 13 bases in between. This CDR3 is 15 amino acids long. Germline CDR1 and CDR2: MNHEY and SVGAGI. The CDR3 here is CASSPRAEVNTEAFF. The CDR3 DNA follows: TGTGCCAGCAGTCCGCGGGCAGAAGTGAACACTGAAGCTTTCTTT.

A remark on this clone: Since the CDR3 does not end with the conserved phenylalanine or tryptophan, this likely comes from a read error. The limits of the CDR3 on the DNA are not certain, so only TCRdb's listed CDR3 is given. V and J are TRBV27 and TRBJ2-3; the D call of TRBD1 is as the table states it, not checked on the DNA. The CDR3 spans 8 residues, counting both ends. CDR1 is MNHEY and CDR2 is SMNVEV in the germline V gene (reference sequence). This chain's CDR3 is CASSSQVS.

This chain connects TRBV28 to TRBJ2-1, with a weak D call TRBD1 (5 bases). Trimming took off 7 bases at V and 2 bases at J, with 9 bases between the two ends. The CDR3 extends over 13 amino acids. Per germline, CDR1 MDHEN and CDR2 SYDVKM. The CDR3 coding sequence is TGTGCCAGCAAATCAGGGACCTACAATGAGCAGTTCTTC. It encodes CASKSGTYNEQFF.

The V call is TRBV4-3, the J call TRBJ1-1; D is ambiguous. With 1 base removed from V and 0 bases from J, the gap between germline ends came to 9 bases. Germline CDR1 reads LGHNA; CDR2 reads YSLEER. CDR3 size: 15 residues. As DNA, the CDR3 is TGCGCCAGCAGCCAAGCTCGACTTTTGAACACTGAAGCTTTCTTT. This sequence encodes CASSQARLLNTEAFF.

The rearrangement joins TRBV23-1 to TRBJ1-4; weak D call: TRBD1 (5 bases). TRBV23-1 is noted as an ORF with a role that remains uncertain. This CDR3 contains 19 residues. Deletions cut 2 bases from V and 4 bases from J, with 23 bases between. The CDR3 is CASSQEFRTNLVGNEKLFF. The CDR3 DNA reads TGCGCCAGCAGTCAAGAGTTCAGGACAAACCTAGTGGGTAATGAAAAACTGTTTTTT.

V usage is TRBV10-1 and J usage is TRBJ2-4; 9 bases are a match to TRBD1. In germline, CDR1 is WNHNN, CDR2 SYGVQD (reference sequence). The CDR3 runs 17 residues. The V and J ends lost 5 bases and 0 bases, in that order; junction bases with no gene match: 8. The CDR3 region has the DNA TGCGCCAGCAGTCCACCTTGGGACAGGGTAGCCAAAAACATTCAGTACTTC. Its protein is CASSPPWDRVAKNIQYF.

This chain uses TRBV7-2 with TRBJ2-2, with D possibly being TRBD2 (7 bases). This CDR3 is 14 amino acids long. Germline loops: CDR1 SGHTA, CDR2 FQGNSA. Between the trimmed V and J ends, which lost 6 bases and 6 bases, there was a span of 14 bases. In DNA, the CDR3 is TGTGCCAGCAGACCTCCGGGGGGCCCCGGGGAGCTGTTTTTT. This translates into CASRPPGGPGELFF.

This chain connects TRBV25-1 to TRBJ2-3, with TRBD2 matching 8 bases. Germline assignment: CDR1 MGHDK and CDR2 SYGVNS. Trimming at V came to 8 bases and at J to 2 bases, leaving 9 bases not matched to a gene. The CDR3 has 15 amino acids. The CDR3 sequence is CASGKTGGPTDTQYF. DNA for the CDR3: TGTGCCAGCGGAAAGACGGGGGGGCCCACAGATACGCAGTATTTT.

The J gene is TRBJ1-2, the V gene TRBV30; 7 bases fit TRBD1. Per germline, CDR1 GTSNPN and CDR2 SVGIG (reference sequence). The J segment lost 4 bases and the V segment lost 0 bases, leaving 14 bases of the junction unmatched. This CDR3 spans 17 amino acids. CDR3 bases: TGTGCCTGGAGTGTACGGAAGGCCAGGGGGGATCCCTATGGCTACACCTTC. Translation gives CAWSVRKARGDPYGYTF.

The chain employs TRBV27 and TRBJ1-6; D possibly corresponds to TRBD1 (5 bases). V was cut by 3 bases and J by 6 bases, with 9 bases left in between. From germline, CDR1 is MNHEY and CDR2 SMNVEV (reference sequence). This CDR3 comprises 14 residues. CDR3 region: CASSLTDINSPLHF. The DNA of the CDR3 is TGTGCCAGCAGTTTGACAGACATTAATTCACCCCTCCACTTT.

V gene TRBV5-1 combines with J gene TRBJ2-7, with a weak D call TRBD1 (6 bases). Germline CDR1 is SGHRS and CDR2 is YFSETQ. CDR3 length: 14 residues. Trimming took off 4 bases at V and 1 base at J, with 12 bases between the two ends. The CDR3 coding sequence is TGCGCCAGCAGCGCAACAGGGTCGTCCTACGAGCAGTACTTC. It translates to CASSATGSSYEQYF.

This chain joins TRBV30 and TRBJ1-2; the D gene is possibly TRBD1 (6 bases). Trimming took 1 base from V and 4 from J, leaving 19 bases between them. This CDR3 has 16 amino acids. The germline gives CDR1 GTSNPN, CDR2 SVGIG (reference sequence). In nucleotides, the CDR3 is TGTGCCTGGAGTGATCCAGGGGTTCTCCGGGGCTATGGCTACACCTTC. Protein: CAWSDPGVLRGYGYTF.

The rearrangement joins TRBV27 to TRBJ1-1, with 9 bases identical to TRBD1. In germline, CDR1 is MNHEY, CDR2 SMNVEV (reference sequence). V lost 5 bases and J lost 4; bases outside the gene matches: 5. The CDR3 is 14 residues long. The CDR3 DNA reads TGTGCCAGCAGTAGGGGACAGGGACCCACTGAAGCTTTCTTT. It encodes CASSRGQGPTEAFF.

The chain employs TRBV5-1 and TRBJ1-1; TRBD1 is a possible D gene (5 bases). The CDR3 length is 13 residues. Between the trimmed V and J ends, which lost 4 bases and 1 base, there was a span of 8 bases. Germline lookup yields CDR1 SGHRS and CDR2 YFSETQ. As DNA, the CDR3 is TGCGCCAGCAGCCAGGGTAAGAACACTGAAGCTTTCTTT. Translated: CASSQGKNTEAFF.

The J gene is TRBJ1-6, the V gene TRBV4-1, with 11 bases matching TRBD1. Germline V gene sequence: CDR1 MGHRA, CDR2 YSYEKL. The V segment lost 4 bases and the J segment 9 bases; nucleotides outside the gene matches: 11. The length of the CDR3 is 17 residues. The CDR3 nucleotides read TGCGCCAGCAGCCCCGATAAGGGGACAGGGGGTGGTTCACCCCTCCACTTT. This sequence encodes CASSPDKGTGGGSPLHF.

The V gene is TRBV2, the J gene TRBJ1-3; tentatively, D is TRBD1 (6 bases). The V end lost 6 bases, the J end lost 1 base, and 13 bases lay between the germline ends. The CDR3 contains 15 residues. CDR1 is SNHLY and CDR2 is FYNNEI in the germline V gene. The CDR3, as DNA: TGTGCCAGCAGCCAACAGGGCCAGTCTGGAAACACCATATATTTT. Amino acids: CASSQQGQSGNTIYF.

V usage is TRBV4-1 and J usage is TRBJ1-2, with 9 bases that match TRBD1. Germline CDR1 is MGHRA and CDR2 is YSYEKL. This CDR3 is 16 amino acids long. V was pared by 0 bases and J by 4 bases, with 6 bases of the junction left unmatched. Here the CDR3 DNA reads TGCGCCAGCAGCCAAGAATCGACAGGGGGGCTCTATGGCTACACCTTC. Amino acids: CASSQESTGGLYGYTF.

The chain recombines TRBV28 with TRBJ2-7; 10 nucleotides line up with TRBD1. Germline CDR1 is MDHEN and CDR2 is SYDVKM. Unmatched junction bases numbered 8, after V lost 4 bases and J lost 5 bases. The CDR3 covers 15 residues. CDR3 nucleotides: TGTGCCAGCAGTTCACCGGGACAGGGGTTTAACGAGCAGTACTTC. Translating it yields CASSSPGQGFNEQYF.

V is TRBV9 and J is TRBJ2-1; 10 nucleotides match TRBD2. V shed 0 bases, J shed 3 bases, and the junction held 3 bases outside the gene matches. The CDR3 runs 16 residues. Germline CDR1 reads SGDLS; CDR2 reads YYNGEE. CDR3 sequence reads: CASSVDLAGGYNEQFF. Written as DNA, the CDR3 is TGTGCCAGCAGCGTAGATTTAGCGGGGGGCTACAATGAGCAGTTCTTC.